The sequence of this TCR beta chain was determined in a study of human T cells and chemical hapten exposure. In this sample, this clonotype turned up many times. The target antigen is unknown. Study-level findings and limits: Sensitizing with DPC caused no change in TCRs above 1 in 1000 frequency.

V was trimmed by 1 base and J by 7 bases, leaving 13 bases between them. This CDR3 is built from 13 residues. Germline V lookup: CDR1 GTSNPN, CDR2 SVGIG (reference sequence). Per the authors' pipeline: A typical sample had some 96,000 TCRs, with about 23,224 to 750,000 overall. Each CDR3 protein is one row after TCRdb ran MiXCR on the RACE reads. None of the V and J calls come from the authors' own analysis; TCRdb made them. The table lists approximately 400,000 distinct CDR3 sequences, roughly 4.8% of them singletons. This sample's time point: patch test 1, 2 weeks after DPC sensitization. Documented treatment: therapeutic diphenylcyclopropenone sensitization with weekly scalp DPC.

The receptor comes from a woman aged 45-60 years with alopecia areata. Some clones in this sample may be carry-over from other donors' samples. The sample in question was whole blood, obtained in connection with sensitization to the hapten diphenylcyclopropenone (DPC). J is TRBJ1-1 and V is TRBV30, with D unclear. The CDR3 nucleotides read TGTGCCTGGAGTGCCGACTACAGCGTTGAAGCTTTCTTT. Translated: CAWSADYSVEAFF.